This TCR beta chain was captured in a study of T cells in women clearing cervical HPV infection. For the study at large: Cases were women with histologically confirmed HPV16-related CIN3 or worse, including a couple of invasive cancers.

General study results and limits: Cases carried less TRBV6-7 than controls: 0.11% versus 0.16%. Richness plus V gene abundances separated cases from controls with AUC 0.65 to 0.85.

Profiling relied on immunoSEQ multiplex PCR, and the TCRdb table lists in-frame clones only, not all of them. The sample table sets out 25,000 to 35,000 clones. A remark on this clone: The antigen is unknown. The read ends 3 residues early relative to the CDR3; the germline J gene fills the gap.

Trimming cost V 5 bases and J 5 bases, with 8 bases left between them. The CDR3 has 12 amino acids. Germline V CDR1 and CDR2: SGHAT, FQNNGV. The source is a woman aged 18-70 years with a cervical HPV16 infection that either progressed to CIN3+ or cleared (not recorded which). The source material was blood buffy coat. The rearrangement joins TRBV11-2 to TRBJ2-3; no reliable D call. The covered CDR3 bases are TGTGCCAGCAGCCTTAGTAGAGATACG. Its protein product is CASSLSRDT. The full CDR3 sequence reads CASSLSRDTQYF.